This is a list of T cell receptor beta chains from one sample in a study of Graves' ophthalmopathy and Graves' hyperthyroidism. TCRdb passed the multiplex PCR reads through MiXCR, listing each CDR3 protein once. This table has around 670,000 distinct CDR3 sequences, approximately 40% appearing once. Source material: peripheral blood. The source is an adult man with Graves' ophthalmopathy. Each CDR3 is given with its conserved first and last residue. The D gene is left open where the match is weak. Where a row states a size, it is once, few, many or the class of an expanded clone; other rows omit it.

length	D	size	J	V	DNA	CDR3
15	TRBD1	-	TRBJ1-6	TRBV12-3/TRBV12-4	TGTGCCAGCAGCACGACAGGGCCCTATAATTCACCCCTCCACTTT	CASSTTGPYNSPLHF
15	TRBD1	-	TRBJ1-5	TRBV20-1	TGCAGTGCTAGAGCGGGACAGGGAAGCAATCAGCCCCAGCATTTT	CSARAGQGSNQPQHF
11	-	many	TRBJ2-7	TRBV10-3	TGTGCCATCGGGCCTAGTAACGAGCAGTACTTC	CAIGPSNEQYF
14	-	-	TRBJ2-7	TRBV19	TGTGCCAGTAGTATAGATCCTGGGGCCTACGAGCAGTACTTC	CASSIDPGAYEQYF
15	TRBD1	once	TRBJ1-1	TRBV15	TGTGCCACCAGCAGAGGAGGACAGGGCTGGACTGAAGCTTTCTTT	CATSRGGQGWTEAFF
13	-	many	TRBJ2-7	TRBV10-3	TGTGCCATCAGTTACGGGTCCGCGGACGAGCAGTACTTC	CAISYGSADEQYF
15	-	few	TRBJ1-4	TRBV9	TGTGCCAGCAGTGTTGGAACGGGAAAAAATGAAAAACTGTTTTTT	CASSVGTGKNEKLFF
14	TRBD2	-	TRBJ2-5	TRBV7-9	TGTGCCAGCAGCATTACTAGCGGGTTGGATACGCAGTACTTC	CASSITSGLDTQYF
15	-	few	TRBJ2-7	TRBV20-1	TGCAGTGCTAGTTACCTCGACCGCTACGCCTACGAGCAGTACTTC	CSASYLDRYAYEQYF
16	TRBD1	few	TRBJ1-6	TRBV9	TGTGCCAGTAGTTCCCACCGGACAGGGGGAAATTCACCCCTCCACTTT	CASSSHRTGGNSPLHF
11	-	-	TRBJ2-1	TRBV2	TGTGCCAGCTCTAGTCGTGTTGAGCAGTTCTTC	CASSSRVEQFF
12	-	-	TRBJ1-2	TRBV10-3	TGTGCCATCACTCCGGGTGGGTATGGCTACACCTTC	CAITPGGYGYTF
15	-	-	TRBJ1-1	TRBV25-1	TGTGCCAGCAGTGCTAAGGGACAATGGGTCACTGAAGCTTTCTTT	CASSAKGQWVTEAFF
10	-	few	TRBJ2-5	TRBV29-1	TGCAGCGCGGAGGGGGAGACCCAGTACTTC	CSAEGETQYF
12	-	many	TRBJ1-1	TRBV6-5	TGTGCCAGCAGTCACCAGAACACTGAAGCTTTCTTT	CASSHQNTEAFF
15	-	many	TRBJ1-4	TRBV25-1	TGTGCCAGCAGCCTCACAGGGCCAACTAATGAAAAACTGTTTTTT	CASSLTGPTNEKLFF
11	-	-	TRBJ2-1	TRBV7-9	TGTGCCAGCAGCTCAATCTTCGAGCAGTTCTTC	CASSSIFEQFF
15	TRBD2	many	TRBJ2-5	TRBV7-2	TGTGCCAGCAGCCCACCTAGCGGGGCACAAGAGACCCAGTACTTC	CASSPPSGAQETQYF
16	-	-	TRBJ1-5	TRBV19	TGTGCCAGTAGTATATTGGCAGGAGGGAAACATCAGCCCCAGCATTTT	CASSILAGGKHQPQHF
13	TRBD1	-	TRBJ1-2	TRBV15	TGTGCCAGCGGAGGGGACAGGCCTATGGGCTACACCTTC	CASGGDRPMGYTF
14	-	many	TRBJ1-2	TRBV7-6	TGTGCCAGCAGCCCTGGGACCGGCGGCTATGGCTACACCTTC	CASSPGTGGYGYTF
16	-	-	TRBJ1-4	TRBV19	TGTGCCAGTAGTGCCCGGGACCGCAACCTTAATGAAAAACTGTTTTTT	CASSARDRNLNEKLFF
18	-	few	TRBJ1-5	TRBV24-1	TGTGCCAGCAGTCCTCCCCTAGGACCGGGGGGTAGCAATCAGCCCCAGCATTTT	CASSPPLGPGGSNQPQHF
11	-	-	TRBJ1-2	TRBV5-1	TGCGCCAGCAGACAGGGTCAGGGCTACACCTTC	CASRQGQGYTF
16	TRBD1	few	TRBJ1-1	TRBV9	TGTGCCAGCAGCTACAGCGGACAGGGAATGAACACTGAAGCTTTCTTT	CASSYSGQGMNTEAFF
13	-	-	TRBJ2-7	TRBV5-5	TGTGCCAGCAGCTTGTGGACTCAAGGGGGGCAGTACTTC	CASSLWTQGGQYF
18	TRBD2	few	TRBJ2-7	TRBV9	TGTGCCAGCAGCGTAGCTCCAACGGGGGGGCAGATTTACTACGAGCAGTACTTC	CASSVAPTGGQIYYEQYF
14	-	-	TRBJ1-4	TRBV5-6	TGTGCCAGCAGCTTGGGGGGGTCCGAGGAAAAACTGTTTTTT	CASSLGGSEEKLFF
13	-	few	TRBJ1-6	TRBV14	TGTGCCAGCAGCCAAGCTAGTGTGGCCCCCCTCCACTTT	CASSQASVAPLHF
16	TRBD1	many	TRBJ1-5	TRBV29-1	TGCAGCGTTGCCGGGACAGGGGGTTACAGCAATCAGCCCCAGCATTTT	CSVAGTGGYSNQPQHF
14	-	-	TRBJ2-7	TRBV12-3/TRBV12-4	TGTGCCAGCGCTTGGGCAGGAGGGTCCTACGAGCAGTACTTC	CASAWAGGSYEQYF
15	-	-	TRBJ2-6	TRBV7-9	TGTGCCAGCAGCTCTCGACAGGTTGGGGCCAACGTCCTGACTTTC	CASSSRQVGANVLTF
12	TRBD1	once	TRBJ1-3	TRBV19	TGTGCCAGCGGGACAGGGGACAACACCATATATTTT	CASGTGDNTIYF
14	-	-	TRBJ1-4	TRBV19	TGTGCCAGTAGTATCTCCGCAACTAATGAAAAACTGTTTTTT	CASSISATNEKLFF
14	-	-	TRBJ1-2	TRBV11-1	TGTGCCAGCACCAAAAGAGAGGGGACTACGGGCTACACCTTC	CASTKREGTTGYTF
17	-	-	TRBJ1-5	TRBV7-9	TGTGCCAGCAGCCCACTAGGACAGAAATATAGCAATCAGCCCCAGCATTTT	CASSPLGQKYSNQPQHF
15	-	few	TRBJ2-2	TRBV7-9	TGTGCCAGCAGCCGAATGATGACGAACACCGGGGAGCTGTTTTTT	CASSRMMTNTGELFF
15	-	-	TRBJ1-4	TRBV7-9	TGTGCCAGCAGCCCAGGAAGACAGACTAATGAAAAACTGTTTTTT	CASSPGRQTNEKLFF
12	-	-	TRBJ2-7	TRBV28	TGTGCCAGCATGGGATCAGTCCACGAGCAGTACTTC	CASMGSVHEQYF
12	-	few	TRBJ2-2	TRBV25-1	TGTGCCGGCAGGGCGAACACCGGGGAGCTGTTTTTT	CAGRANTGELFF
14	-	-	TRBJ2-2	TRBV14	TGTGCCAGCTCTTGGACACACAACACCGGGGAGCTGTTTTTT	CASSWTHNTGELFF
12	-	many	TRBJ1-2	TRBV12-3/TRBV12-4	TGTGCCAGCAGTTACCAGGGACTTGGCTACACCTTC	CASSYQGLGYTF
20	-	few	TRBJ1-6	TRBV7-9	TGTGCCAGCAGCTTAGATGCGTCGGACAGTTATTCGCCGTCTAATTCACCCCTCCACTTT	CASSLDASDSYSPSNSPLHF
12	-	many	TRBJ1-1	TRBV29-1	TGCAGCGTTGATGCGACGGACAAGCAAGCTTTCTTT	CSVDATDKQAFF
12	-	-	TRBJ2-3	TRBV9	TGTGCCAGCAGCGTAGAGACAGATACGCAGTATTTT	CASSVETDTQYF
11	TRBD1	few	TRBJ1-1	TRBV2	TGTGCCAGCAGTTACGACAGGGAGGCTTTCTTT	CASSYDREAFF
13	-	few	TRBJ1-2	TRBV27	TGTGCCAGCAGGATAGACGGCTCGGATGGCTACACCTTC	CASRIDGSDGYTF
12	-	-	TRBJ2-7	TRBV20-1	TGCAGTGCTAGAGCAGGGAGGTACGAGCAGTACTTC	CSARAGRYEQYF
14	-	many	TRBJ2-5	TRBV10-3	TGTGCCATCAGTGAGTTTCGCCGTTCAGAGACCCAGTACTTC	CAISEFRRSETQYF
15	-	-	TRBJ1-6	TRBV9	TGTGCCAGCAGACCACAGGCCGCGAAGAATTCACCCCTCCACTTT	CASRPQAAKNSPLHF
13	-	-	TRBJ2-7	TRBV7-9	TGTGCCAGCAGCTCTACGTCCCTACGCGAGCAGTACTTC	CASSSTSLREQYF
14	-	-	TRBJ2-2	TRBV12-3/TRBV12-4	TGTGCCAGCAGTTTCGGACAGCGAGGGGGGGAGCTGTTTTTT	CASSFGQRGGELFF
13	-	-	TRBJ2-3	TRBV29-1	TGCAGCTCAAGGACAGGGCGGGGGGATACGCAGTATTTT	CSSRTGRGDTQYF